Listed below are T cell receptor beta chains from one sample, sequenced in a study of T cell repertoires in cytomegalovirus infection. A single record per CDR3 protein comes from TCRdb applying MiXCR to the reads. This sample has approximately 250,000 distinct CDR3 sequences, with 6% to 8% found just once. Input material: PBMCs. The receptors come from a human donor in good health (CMV status not recorded). Some clones in this sample may be carry-over from other donors' samples. CDR3s include the opening cysteine and the closing phenylalanine or tryptophan. The D gene is left open where the match is weak. Size is stated for part of the rows, as once, few or many counts, or as a class when the clone is expanded.

d_call j_call v_call clone_size cdr3_nt cdr3_aa
- TRBJ2-2 TRBV18 many TGTGCCAGCTCACCACCTGCCAGGGCGGACACCGGGGAGCTGTTTTTT CASSPPARADTGELFF
- TRBJ2-1 TRBV7-9 few TGTGCCAGCATCACTTTGGAGGGGGGTGTGAGGAATGAGCAGTTCTTC CASITLEGGVRNEQFF
TRBD1 TRBJ1-2 TRBV7-8 many TGTGCCAGCAGCGGACCGGGAGGTTCGGGACAGCTGACGTCCTATGGCTACACCTTC CASSGPGGSGQLTSYGYTF
- TRBJ2-6 TRBV14 - TGTGCCAGCAGCCAAGAAGTACGGATCTTTGGGGCCAACGTCCTGACTTTC CASSQEVRIFGANVLTF
- TRBJ1-4 TRBV20-1 many TGCAGTGCCTCAGCTGCAACTAATGAAAAACTGTTTTTT CSASAATNEKLFF
- TRBJ1-2 TRBV29-1 many TGCAGCGTTGGGGAGCCCGACTATGGCTACACCTTC CSVGEPDYGYTF
TRBD2 TRBJ2-5 TRBV7-2 many TGTGCCAGCAGCGCCCGACTAGCTGGTGAGACCCAGTACTTC CASSARLAGETQYF
- TRBJ1-2 TRBV14 few TGTGCCAGCAGCCACCAGCCCTATGGCTACACCTTC CASSHQPYGYTF
- TRBJ1-2 TRBV7-2 many TGTGCCAGCAAGCAGCTAGCGGGCAGGGAGGGCGGCTACACCTTC CASKQLAGREGGYTF
TRBD2 TRBJ2-7 TRBV5-5 many TGTGCCAGCTGGACTAGCGGAACCTACGAGCAGTACTTC CASWTSGTYEQYF
- TRBJ1-1 TRBV6-4 many TGTGCCAGCAGTGACACCCTTAGGGGGAGGACTGAAGCTTTCTTT CASSDTLRGRTEAFF
TRBD1 TRBJ2-5 TRBV29-1 many TGCAGCGTTAGTCCCGGGACAGGGAAAGAGACCCAGTACTTC CSVSPGTGKETQYF
TRBD2 TRBJ2-3 TRBV12-3/TRBV12-4 few TGTGCCAGCAGTTTAAGTGGGGGGGGTTTTACCCCAGATACGCAGTATTTT CASSLSGGGFTPDTQYF
- TRBJ1-5 TRBV20-1 many TGCAGTGCTTCCCGATGGGGGTCTGATCAGCCCCAGCATTTT CSASRWGSDQPQHF
- TRBJ2-1 TRBV4-3 - TGCGCCAGCAGCCAAGACCCGGACAGATACAATGAGCAGTTCTTC CASSQDPDRYNEQFF
- TRBJ2-5 TRBV19 - TGTGCCAGTAGTCAGAACTCTTGGGAAGAGACCCAGTACTTC CASSQNSWEETQYF
- TRBJ2-1 TRBV7-2 many TGTGCCAGCAGCTTAGTAGCGGATGACTTGGATGAGCAGTTCTTC CASSLVADDLDEQFF
- TRBJ1-5 TRBV6-2/TRBV6-3 many TGTGCCAGCGTACAGGGTGCCAATCAGCCCCAGCATTTT CASVQGANQPQHF
TRBD1 TRBJ1-1 TRBV6-1 many TGTGCCAGCAGTTTCGACAGGGCCATGAACACTGAAGCTTTCTTT CASSFDRAMNTEAFF
TRBD2 TRBJ2-5 TRBV4-2 - TGTGCCAGCAGCCGCCCGGGACTAGCGGGGCAAGAGACCCAGTACTTC CASSRPGLAGQETQYF
- TRBJ1-5 TRBV7-9 few TGTGCCAGCAGCTTAGGCTCGAGTGTCAGCAATCAGCCCCAGCATTTT CASSLGSSVSNQPQHF
- TRBJ2-7 TRBV19 many TGTGCCAGTAGTATCGACCGGGCTTCCTACGAGCAGTACTTC CASSIDRASYEQYF
- TRBJ2-7 TRBV2 many TGTGCCAGCAGCTTGGGCCCGACGCCCTACGAGCAGTACTTC CASSLGPTPYEQYF
TRBD2 TRBJ2-5 TRBV20-1 many TGCAGTGCCTCGGGGGGGCGCGTTTGGGAGACCCAGTACTTC CSASGGRVWETQYF
- TRBJ2-7 TRBV6-2/TRBV6-3 many TGTGCCAGCAGTTACTCAGGGGTCTACGAGCAGTACTTC CASSYSGVYEQYF
- TRBJ2-7 TRBV6-2/TRBV6-3 many TGTGCCAGCAGTTACGAGGGAGACGAGCAGTACTTC CASSYEGDEQYF
- TRBJ1-4 TRBV6-6 few TGTGCCAGCAGTCCTACAGTTGATAATGAAAAACTGTTTTTT CASSPTVDNEKLFF
- TRBJ2-1 TRBV28 - TGTGCCAGCACCGACCACCCCAATGAGCAGTTCTTC CASTDHPNEQFF
- TRBJ2-5 TRBV30 many TGTGCCAGCACAGGAAATTCCGAAGAGACCCAGTACTTC CASTGNSEETQYF
- TRBJ2-7 TRBV20-1 few TGCAGTGCTAGAAGGGGAGGAAGCTACGAGCAGTACTTC CSARRGGSYEQYF
TRBD2 TRBJ2-3 TRBV7-2 many TGTGCCAGCAGCCCCCCGGGGGGTTCAGATACGCAGTATTTT CASSPPGGSDTQYF
- TRBJ2-2 TRBV19 many TGTGCCAGTAGAGATCGGGGCACCGGGGAGCTGTTTTTT CASRDRGTGELFF
- TRBJ1-1 TRBV7-2 many TGTGCCAGCAGCTTCTGGTCTATGAACACTGAAGCTTTCTTT CASSFWSMNTEAFF
- TRBJ1-1 TRBV29-1 many TGCAGCGTTACGAAGGGTACCGACACTGAAGCTTTCTTT CSVTKGTDTEAFF
- TRBJ1-1 TRBV29-1 many TGCAGCGTCGGGGGCACTGAAGCTTTCTTT CSVGGTEAFF
- TRBJ1-2 TRBV29-1 - TGCAGCGCCCGCAGTGTGGGCTACACCTTC CSARSVGYTF
- TRBJ2-6 TRBV28 few TGTGCCAGCAGTTTCGCCAGCGGTCTTCTCTCTGGGGCCAACGTCCTGACTTTC CASSFASGLLSGANVLTF
- TRBJ2-7 TRBV6-2/TRBV6-3 many TGTGCCAGCAGTTCCCGGTTTGGACAGAACTACGAGCAGTACTTC CASSSRFGQNYEQYF
- TRBJ1-3 TRBV7-2 medium-sized TGTGCCAGCAGCTTAAGGCCTACCACGAGCTCTGGAAACACCATATATTTT CASSLRPTTSSGNTIYF
- TRBJ1-1 TRBV28 - TGTGCCAGCAGTTTCCAGGTGACAGGGAACACTGAAGCTTTCTTT CASSFQVTGNTEAFF
- TRBJ2-7 TRBV4-3 many TGCGCCAGCAGCCACCTAGGGGTTTACGAGCAGTACTTC CASSHLGVYEQYF
TRBD1 TRBJ1-2 TRBV25-1 many TGTGCCAGCAGCAGGGGGCCGAACTATGGCTACACCTTC CASSRGPNYGYTF
- TRBJ1-1 TRBV28 many TGTGCCAGCAGTTCTCCGAGGACTGAAGCTTTCTTT CASSSPRTEAFF
- TRBJ2-7 TRBV20-1 few TGCAGTGCTAGGGACATCCGAAGCTCCTACGAGCAGTACTTC CSARDIRSSYEQYF
TRBD2 TRBJ2-3 TRBV7-2 many TGTGCCAGCAGCACCCGTAGCGGGGGGGCTGATACGCAGTATTTT CASSTRSGGADTQYF
- TRBJ2-5 TRBV20-1 - TGCAGTGCTCTGGTTTTAGAGACCCAGTACTTC CSALVLETQYF
TRBD1 TRBJ2-7 TRBV7-9 many TGTGCCAGCAGCTCTGGAGACAGGGATAAGAACGAGCAGTACTTC CASSSGDRDKNEQYF
- TRBJ2-3 TRBV7-9 many TGTGCCAGCAGCCCTTGGAGTTCAACAGATACGCAGTATTTT CASSPWSSTDTQYF
- TRBJ1-5 TRBV3-1 few TGTGCCAGCAGCCAAACGGCCAGCAATCAGCCCCAGCATTTT CASSQTASNQPQHF
- TRBJ2-4 TRBV3-1 - TGTGCCAGCAGCCGGGATTTAGCCAAAAACATTCAGTACTTC CASSRDLAKNIQYF
- TRBJ2-5 TRBV29-1 many TGCAGCGTTGTTATCCAAGAGACCCAGTACTTC CSVVIQETQYF
- TRBJ2-5 TRBV5-6 many TGTGCCAGCAGCTTGTGGGGGGCACAAGAGACCCAGTACTTC CASSLWGAQETQYF
- TRBJ1-1 TRBV7-9 many TGTGCCAGCAGCTTAGCTGGAGGTTATGCTTTCTTT CASSLAGGYAFF
TRBD2 TRBJ2-3 TRBV6-5 many TGTGCCAGCAGTTACTCGAGGCTAGCGGAAGATACGCAGTATTTT CASSYSRLAEDTQYF
- TRBJ1-1 TRBV6-6 many TGTGCCAGCAGTATCCCCGGGTTTGAAGCTTTCTTT CASSIPGFEAFF
TRBD2 TRBJ2-5 TRBV6-1 few TGTGCCAGCACTCTTAGCGGGGAGACCCAGTACTTC CASTLSGETQYF
TRBD2 TRBJ2-1 TRBV9 many TGTGCCAGCAGCGTAGATGTAGCGGGGCGCAATGAGCAGTTCTTC CASSVDVAGRNEQFF
- TRBJ1-1 TRBV10-3 many TGTGCCATCAGTGAAAGGGGAAAGGCCGCTGAAGCTTTCTTT CAISERGKAAEAFF
- TRBJ1-3 TRBV5-5 many TGTGCCAGCAGCCAACGGGCCTTCGAAGGAAACACCATATATTTT CASSQRAFEGNTIYF